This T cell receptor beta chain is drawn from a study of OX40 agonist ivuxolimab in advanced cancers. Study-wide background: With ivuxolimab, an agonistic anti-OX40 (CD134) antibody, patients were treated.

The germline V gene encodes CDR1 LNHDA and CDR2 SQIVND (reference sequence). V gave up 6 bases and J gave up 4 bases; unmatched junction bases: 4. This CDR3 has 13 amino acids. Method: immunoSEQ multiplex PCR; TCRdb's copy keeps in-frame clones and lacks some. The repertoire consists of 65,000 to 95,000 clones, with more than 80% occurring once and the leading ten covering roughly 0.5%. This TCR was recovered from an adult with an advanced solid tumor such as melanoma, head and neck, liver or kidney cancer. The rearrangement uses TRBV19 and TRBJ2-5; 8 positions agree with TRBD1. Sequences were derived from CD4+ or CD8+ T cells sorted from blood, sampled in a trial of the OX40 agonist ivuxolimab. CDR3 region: CASRDRAAETQYF. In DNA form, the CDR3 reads TGTGCCAGTAGGGACAGGGCTGCAGAGACCCAGTACTTC.